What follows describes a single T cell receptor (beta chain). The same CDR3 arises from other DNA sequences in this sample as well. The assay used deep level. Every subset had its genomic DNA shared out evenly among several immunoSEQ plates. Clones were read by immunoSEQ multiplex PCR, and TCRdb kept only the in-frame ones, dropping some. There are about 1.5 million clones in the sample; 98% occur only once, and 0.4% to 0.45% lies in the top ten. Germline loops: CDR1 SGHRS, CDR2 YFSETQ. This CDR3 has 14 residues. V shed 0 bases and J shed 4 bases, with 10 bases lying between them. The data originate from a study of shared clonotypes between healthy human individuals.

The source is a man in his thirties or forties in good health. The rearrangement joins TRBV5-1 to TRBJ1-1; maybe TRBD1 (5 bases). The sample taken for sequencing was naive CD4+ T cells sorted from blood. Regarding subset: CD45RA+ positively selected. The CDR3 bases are TGCGCCAGCAGCTTGGGAGGGGATGGCACTGAAGCTTTCTTT. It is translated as CASSLGGDGTEAFF.